Listed below are T cell receptor beta chains from one sample, sequenced in a study of identical twins. TCRdb re-called the 5' RACE reads with MiXCR, one entry per CDR3 protein. Of under 1 million distinct CDR3 sequences in the sample, over 9% were seen once. This sample also belongs to another study, concerning yellow fever vaccine responses in identical twins.

Sequenced sample: PBMCs. The origin of the receptors is a young woman in good health. Both conserved end residues are part of each CDR3. The order of the fields is D gene, clone size, J gene, V gene, CDR3 protein, CDR3 DNA. D genes are given only for firm matches. Some rows mark clone size as missing; the rest say once, few, many or name a class of expanded clone.

D gene: TRBD1; clone size: NA; J gene: TRBJ2-1; V gene: TRBV5-1; CDR3 protein: CASSLVLSGQGATYNEQFF; CDR3 DNA: TGCGCCAGCAGCTTAGTACTATCGGGACAGGGCGCAACCTACAATGAGCAGTTCTTC
D gene: TRBD2; clone size: few; J gene: TRBJ2-2; V gene: TRBV2; CDR3 protein: CASSDPAGLTGELFF; CDR3 DNA: TGTGCCAGCAGTGACCCAGCGGGGTTAACCGGGGAGCTGTTTTTT
D gene: NA; clone size: few; J gene: TRBJ2-3; V gene: TRBV28; CDR3 protein: CASSSHGGGPTDTQYF; CDR3 DNA: TGTGCCAGCAGTTCCCATGGAGGGGGGCCCACAGATACGCAGTATTTT
D gene: NA; clone size: few; J gene: TRBJ2-7; V gene: TRBV7-9; CDR3 protein: CASSWQETYEQYF; CDR3 DNA: TGTGCCAGCAGCTGGCAGGAAACCTACGAGCAGTACTTC
D gene: TRBD1; clone size: NA; J gene: TRBJ1-2; V gene: TRBV5-5; CDR3 protein: CASSSDRKGGYGYTF; CDR3 DNA: TGTGCCAGCAGCTCGGACAGGAAGGGGGGCTATGGCTACACCTTC
D gene: NA; clone size: NA; J gene: TRBJ1-2; V gene: TRBV24-1; CDR3 protein: CATSAETSFGYTF; CDR3 DNA: TGTGCCACCAGTGCGGAGACGTCGTTTGGCTACACCTTC
D gene: NA; clone size: NA; J gene: TRBJ1-1; V gene: TRBV11-2; CDR3 protein: CASSLRAFEAFF; CDR3 DNA: TGTGCCAGCAGCTTACGAGCATTTGAAGCTTTCTTT
D gene: NA; clone size: many; J gene: TRBJ2-3; V gene: TRBV5-1; CDR3 protein: CASSLVRTVTDTQYF; CDR3 DNA: TGCGCCAGCAGCTTGGTTCGGACAGTTACAGATACGCAGTATTTT
D gene: TRBD2; clone size: NA; J gene: TRBJ2-2; V gene: TRBV5-1; CDR3 protein: CASSVAGLAHTGELFF; CDR3 DNA: TGCGCCAGCAGTGTCGCGGGACTAGCTCACACCGGGGAGCTGTTTTTT
D gene: NA; clone size: NA; J gene: TRBJ2-5; V gene: TRBV7-9; CDR3 protein: CASRGQANYYQETQYF; CDR3 DNA: TGTGCCAGTAGGGGACAAGCGAATTACTACCAAGAGACCCAGTACTTC
D gene: TRBD1; clone size: few; J gene: TRBJ2-7; V gene: TRBV18; CDR3 protein: CASSPETGSYEQYF; CDR3 DNA: TGTGCCAGCTCACCAGAGACAGGGTCGTACGAGCAGTACTTC
D gene: TRBD1; clone size: NA; J gene: TRBJ1-1; V gene: TRBV3-1; CDR3 protein: CASSLGQGGTFF; CDR3 DNA: TGTGCCAGCAGCCTAGGACAGGGTGGGACTTTCTTT
D gene: TRBD1; clone size: NA; J gene: TRBJ1-5; V gene: TRBV18; CDR3 protein: CASAGQGNGNQPQHF; CDR3 DNA: TGTGCCAGCGCCGGACAGGGGAATGGCAATCAGCCCCAGCATTTT
D gene: NA; clone size: NA; J gene: TRBJ1-6; V gene: TRBV12-3/TRBV12-4; CDR3 protein: CASKLTDSPLHF; CDR3 DNA: TGTGCCAGCAAGCTGACCGATTCACCCCTCCACTTT
D gene: NA; clone size: NA; J gene: TRBJ1-4; V gene: TRBV27; CDR3 protein: CASHRGVDLFF; CDR3 DNA: TGTGCCAGCCACCGCGGGGTGGATCTGTTTTTT
D gene: TRBD2; clone size: NA; J gene: TRBJ2-3; V gene: TRBV5-4; CDR3 protein: CASSLELAGYTDTQYF; CDR3 DNA: TGTGCCAGCAGCTTGGAGCTAGCGGGGTACACAGATACGCAGTATTTT
D gene: NA; clone size: many; J gene: TRBJ2-5; V gene: TRBV28; CDR3 protein: CASSFPGGGFEETQYF; CDR3 DNA: TGTGCCAGCAGTTTCCCAGGGGGGGGATTCGAAGAGACCCAGTACTTC
D gene: TRBD1; clone size: NA; J gene: TRBJ2-2; V gene: TRBV27; CDR3 protein: CASSPKDRVLAGELFF; CDR3 DNA: TGTGCCAGCAGTCCAAAGGACAGGGTATTGGCCGGGGAGCTGTTTTTT
D gene: NA; clone size: NA; J gene: TRBJ2-3; V gene: TRBV3-1; CDR3 protein: CASSQDPGHLLAGWEYF; CDR3 DNA: TGTGCCAGCAGCCAAGATCCAGGACATCTTCTGGCAGGTTGGGAGTATTTT
D gene: NA; clone size: NA; J gene: TRBJ2-7; V gene: TRBV5-1; CDR3 protein: CASSLVPGAYEQYF; CDR3 DNA: TGCGCCAGCAGCTTGGTCCCGGGGGCATACGAGCAGTACTTC
D gene: NA; clone size: NA; J gene: TRBJ1-2; V gene: TRBV2; CDR3 protein: CASSEAQGIEGYTF; CDR3 DNA: TGTGCCAGCAGTGAAGCGCAGGGAATTGAGGGCTACACCTTC
D gene: TRBD2; clone size: NA; J gene: TRBJ2-2; V gene: TRBV14; CDR3 protein: CASSQASGRVTGELFF; CDR3 DNA: TGTGCCAGCAGCCAAGCTAGCGGGAGGGTCACCGGGGAGCTGTTTTTT
D gene: NA; clone size: few; J gene: TRBJ2-5; V gene: TRBV6-5; CDR3 protein: CASSGAKETQYF; CDR3 DNA: TGTGCCAGCAGCGGGGCAAAAGAGACCCAGTACTTC
D gene: TRBD2; clone size: few; J gene: TRBJ2-2; V gene: TRBV27; CDR3 protein: CASSSSSGRAGELFF; CDR3 DNA: TGTGCCAGCAGTTCATCTAGCGGGAGGGCCGGGGAGCTGTTTTTT
D gene: NA; clone size: NA; J gene: TRBJ2-2; V gene: TRBV4-1; CDR3 protein: CASSQEGSVGSGELFF; CDR3 DNA: TGCGCCAGCAGCCAAGAGGGTAGCGTGGGGTCCGGGGAGCTGTTTTTT
D gene: TRBD1; clone size: many; J gene: TRBJ2-7; V gene: TRBV7-9; CDR3 protein: CASSLNRGYEQYF; CDR3 DNA: TGTGCCAGCAGCTTAAACAGGGGCTACGAGCAGTACTTC
D gene: NA; clone size: few; J gene: TRBJ2-1; V gene: TRBV19; CDR3 protein: CASSIDYNEQFF; CDR3 DNA: TGTGCCAGTAGTATCGATTACAATGAGCAGTTCTTC
D gene: NA; clone size: once; J gene: TRBJ2-7; V gene: TRBV11-3; CDR3 protein: CASNLGGRGSYEQYF; CDR3 DNA: TGTGCCAGCAACCTTGGGGGTAGGGGCTCCTACGAGCAGTACTTC
D gene: TRBD2; clone size: many; J gene: TRBJ2-3; V gene: TRBV20-1; CDR3 protein: CSAPAGGNTDTQYF; CDR3 DNA: TGCAGTGCCCCAGCGGGAGGGAACACAGATACGCAGTATTTT
D gene: NA; clone size: many; J gene: TRBJ1-1; V gene: TRBV6-6; CDR3 protein: CASSSGITEAFF; CDR3 DNA: TGTGCCAGCAGTTCAGGGATCACTGAAGCTTTCTTT
D gene: TRBD2; clone size: NA; J gene: TRBJ2-7; V gene: TRBV10-2; CDR3 protein: CASRHTSGPTYEQYF; CDR3 DNA: TGCGCCAGCAGACATACTAGCGGGCCAACCTACGAGCAGTACTTC
D gene: TRBD1; clone size: NA; J gene: TRBJ2-5; V gene: TRBV16; CDR3 protein: CASSRKRTGEETQYF; CDR3 DNA: TGTGCCAGCAGCCGAAAACGGACAGGGGAAGAGACCCAGTACTTC
D gene: NA; clone size: NA; J gene: TRBJ2-1; V gene: TRBV7-9; CDR3 protein: CASSPDARDEQFF; CDR3 DNA: TGTGCCAGCAGCCCCGACGCGCGGGATGAGCAGTTCTTC
D gene: NA; clone size: NA; J gene: TRBJ1-5; V gene: TRBV28; CDR3 protein: CASQSPSNQPQHF; CDR3 DNA: TGTGCCAGCCAGAGCCCTAGCAATCAGCCCCAGCATTTT
D gene: NA; clone size: few; J gene: TRBJ1-4; V gene: TRBV5-1; CDR3 protein: CASSAGTLTNEKLFF; CDR3 DNA: TGCGCCAGCAGCGCCGGGACACTAACTAATGAAAAACTGTTTTTT
D gene: NA; clone size: NA; J gene: TRBJ2-2; V gene: TRBV19; CDR3 protein: CASSIDPPRTGELFF; CDR3 DNA: TGTGCCAGTAGTATAGATCCCCCTCGGACCGGGGAGCTGTTTTTT
D gene: TRBD2; clone size: once; J gene: TRBJ2-5; V gene: TRBV5-1; CDR3 protein: CASSPGHSGTSGQETQYF; CDR3 DNA: TGCGCCAGCAGCCCTGGGCACTCCGGGACTAGCGGACAAGAGACCCAGTACTTC
D gene: NA; clone size: many; J gene: TRBJ1-1; V gene: TRBV5-1; CDR3 protein: CASSKDRNTEAFF; CDR3 DNA: TGTGCCAGCAGCAAAGACAGGAACACTGAAGCTTTCTTT
D gene: NA; clone size: NA; J gene: TRBJ2-7; V gene: TRBV5-1; CDR3 protein: CASSFGQTTYEQYF; CDR3 DNA: TGCGCCAGCAGCTTTGGGCAGACGACCTACGAGCAGTACTTC
D gene: TRBD1; clone size: few; J gene: TRBJ2-2; V gene: TRBV3-1; CDR3 protein: CASSQWGTVTGELFF; CDR3 DNA: TGTGCCAGCAGCCAATGGGGGACAGTCACCGGGGAGCTGTTTTTT
D gene: NA; clone size: few; J gene: TRBJ2-3; V gene: TRBV12-3/TRBV12-4; CDR3 protein: CASSPRGRPGGTDTQYF; CDR3 DNA: TGTGCCAGCAGCCCCCGGGGAAGGCCCGGGGGCACAGATACGCAGTATTTT
D gene: TRBD1; clone size: few; J gene: TRBJ1-5; V gene: TRBV12-3/TRBV12-4; CDR3 protein: CASRQGVTGQPQHF; CDR3 DNA: TGTGCCAGCAGACAGGGGGTCACGGGTCAGCCCCAGCATTTT
D gene: NA; clone size: few; J gene: TRBJ2-1; V gene: TRBV7-8; CDR3 protein: CASSLNSGYSLNEQFF; CDR3 DNA: TGTGCCAGCAGCTTGAATTCGGGTTACAGCCTCAATGAGCAGTTCTTC
D gene: NA; clone size: NA; J gene: TRBJ2-5; V gene: TRBV7-9; CDR3 protein: CASSPPLPSSQETQYF; CDR3 DNA: TGTGCCAGCAGCCCACCCCTGCCCAGCTCCCAAGAGACCCAGTACTTC